The 26 T cell receptor beta chains in this list originate from one sample, sequenced in a study of shared clonotypes between healthy human individuals. The method was immunoSEQ multiplex PCR; TCRdb's version includes in-frame clones alone and lacks a portion of them. The repertoire consists of more than 1,200,000 clones, with 98% occurring once and the leading ten covering about 0.34%. Sequencing was done on a sample of naive CD4+ T cells sorted from blood. The subset here: CD45RA+ positively selected. The receptor set was obtained from a man aged 30 to 39 in good health.

The V and J genes are TRBV14 and TRBJ1-2; D call uncertain. V shed 1 base and J shed 8 bases, with 5 bases lying between them. This CDR3 has 11 residues. Germline V CDR1 and CDR2: SGHDN, FVKESK. CDR3 loop: CASSQAGGYTF. CDR3 in DNA: TGTGCCAGCAGCCAAGCCGGCGGCTACACCTTC. The variable domain in full, completed from reference TRBV14 and TRBJ1-2, reads EAGVTQFPSHSVIEKGQTVTLRCDPISGHDNLYWYRRVMGKEIKFLLHFVKESKQDESGMPNNRFLAERTGGTYSTLKVQPAELEDSGVYFCASSQAGGYTFGSGTRLTVV.

In regard to this clone: The sample carries other DNA sequences with the same CDR3. The chain carries TRBV25-1 and TRBJ2-5, with 11 bases fitting TRBD1. Trimming took 3 bases from V and 4 from J; bases not matched to a gene: 4. The CDR3 covers 15 residues. Germline V gives CDR1 MGHDK, CDR2 SYGVNS. The CDR3 reads CASSDRDRGGETQYF. CDR3 nucleotide sequence: TGTGCCAGCAGTGACCGGGACAGGGGGGGAGAGACCCAGTACTTC.

The rearrangement uses TRBV10-1 and TRBJ2-1, with 8 positions matching TRBD2. J was trimmed by 0 bases and V by 4 bases; bases with no gene match: 5. This CDR3 comprises 16 residues. The germline gives CDR1 WNHNN, CDR2 SYGVQD (reference sequence). DNA of the CDR3: TGCGCCAGCAGTGTTCTAGCGGGCCCCTCCTACAATGAGCAGTTCTTC. Translation gives CASSVLAGPSYNEQFF.

This clone was found once. This chain connects TRBV7-2 to TRBJ2-1; D is uncertain. The V end lost 3 bases, the J end lost 2 bases, and 8 bases lay between the germline ends. Germline values: CDR1 SGHTA, CDR2 FQGNSA. The CDR3 is 14 amino acids. The CDR3 spells CASSLMATYNEQFF. CDR3 DNA sequence: TGTGCCAGCAGCTTGATGGCAACCTACAATGAGCAGTTCTTC.

The chain has TRBV28 and TRBJ2-2, with 11 bases that match TRBD2. The length of the CDR3 is 17 residues. The germline V gene encodes CDR1 MDHEN and CDR2 SYDVKM. Trimming removed 5 bases from V and 7 bases from J; junction bases left unmatched: 12. CDR3 amino acids: CASSPGRLAGSIGELFF. As DNA, the CDR3 is TGTGCCAGCAGTCCCGGGAGACTAGCGGGATCTATCGGGGAGCTGTTTTTT.

This chain joins TRBV7-9 and TRBJ1-4; a weak D match, TRBD1 (6 bases). Germline V gene lookup returns CDR1 SEHNR and CDR2 FQNEAQ (reference sequence). This CDR3 spans 15 amino acids. V was pared by 3 bases and J by 4 bases, with 12 bases between. The CDR3: CASSFGTPGNEKLFF. The CDR3 DNA reads TGTGCCAGCAGCTTCGGGACACCGGGTAATGAAAAACTGTTTTTT.

This chain joins TRBV4-1 and TRBJ2-1; D gene unclear. CDR1 and CDR2 from the germline V gene are MGHRA and YSYEKL. The CDR3 is 17 residues long. Trimming took off 0 bases at V and 0 bases at J, with 12 bases between the two ends. The CDR3 reads CASSQDRYSSSYNEQFF. In nucleotides, the CDR3 is TGCGCCAGCAGCCAAGATCGGTACTCGAGCTCCTACAATGAGCAGTTCTTC.

The rearrangement uses TRBV27 and TRBJ2-7; TRBD2 matches at 8 bases. The length of the CDR3 is 14 residues. Germline V CDR1 and CDR2: MNHEY, SMNVEV (reference sequence). The V segment lost 3 bases and the J segment 4 bases; nucleotides outside the gene matches: 5. The CDR3 protein is CASSFSGSGYEQYF. DNA of the CDR3: TGTGCCAGCAGTTTCAGCGGGAGTGGGTACGAGCAGTACTTC.

The chain links TRBV9 to TRBJ2-5; D may be TRBD1 (5 bases). This CDR3 has 14 residues. From germline, CDR1 is SGDLS and CDR2 YYNGEE. V lost 4 bases to trimming and J lost 2 bases, with 12 bases between them. This CDR3 is CASSPQTVQETQYF. The CDR3 nucleotides read TGTGCCAGCAGCCCACAGACAGTTCAAGAGACCCAGTACTTC.

The genes are TRBV2 and TRBJ2-2, with 8 bases matching TRBD1. This CDR3 spans 16 amino acids. Trimming cost V 7 bases and J 1 base; bases outside gene matches: 8. Per the germline V gene, CDR1 is SNHLY and CDR2 is FYNNEI. The CDR3: CASIRQGHRNTGELFF. The CDR3 nucleotides read TGTGCCAGCATTAGACAGGGGCATCGGAACACCGGGGAGCTGTTTTTT. Filled out from reference TRBV2 and TRBJ2-2, the complete variable domain reads EPEVTQTPSHQVTQMGQEVILRCVPISNHLYFYWYRQILGQKVEFLVSFYNNEISEKSEIFDDQFSVERPDGSNFTLKIRSTKLEDSAMYFCASIRQGHRNTGELFFGEGSRLTVL.

V and J are TRBV28 and TRBJ2-7; D call uncertain. This CDR3 comprises 15 residues. The V gene lost 3 bases and the J gene lost 3 bases, with 15 bases spanning the gap. In germline, CDR1 is MDHEN, CDR2 SYDVKM. CDR3: CASSLGSTLLYEQYF. The CDR3 DNA follows: TGTGCCAGCAGTTTGGGTAGTACGCTCCTCTACGAGCAGTACTTC.

About this clone itself: This specimen includes other DNA sequences encoding the same CDR3. The CDR3 protein is CAWSVAGANVLTF. The CDR3 DNA follows: TGTGCCTGGAGTGTTGCTGGGGCCAACGTCCTGACTTTC. The V and J genes are TRBV30 and TRBJ2-6, with D unresolved. With 0 bases removed from V and 2 bases from J, the gap between germline ends came to 2 bases. This CDR3 spans 13 amino acids. Germline CDR1 reads GTSNPN; CDR2 reads SVGIG (reference sequence).

The V gene is TRBV4-3, the J gene TRBJ2-3, with D perhaps TRBD1 (6 bases). V was pared by 1 base and J by 6 bases, with 14 bases between. Germline CDR1 LGHNA, CDR2 YSLEER. The CDR3 covers 15 residues. CDR3 sequence (DNA): TGCGCCAGCAGCCAAGCCCTAGGCAGGGGTGATACGCAGTATTTT. Translation gives CASSQALGRGDTQYF.

Only one count was recorded for this clone. The gene calls are TRBV18 and TRBJ2-1; 10 bases are shared with TRBD2. V was pared by 6 bases and J by 8 bases, with 13 bases of the junction left unmatched. Germline loops: CDR1 KGHSH, CDR2 LQKENI. The CDR3 is made up of 16 amino acids. CDR3 sequence: CASSDQGPSGRYEQFF. CDR3 DNA sequence: TGTGCCAGCTCCGACCAAGGGCCTAGCGGGAGATATGAGCAGTTCTTC.

The gene calls are TRBV5-5 and TRBJ2-7, with 7 nucleotides matching TRBD2. This CDR3 comprises 14 residues. CDR1 and CDR2 from the germline V gene are SGHKS and YYEKEE (reference sequence). V dropped 4 bases and J dropped 6; count of bases not matched to a gene: 10. The CDR3 DNA sequence: TGTGCCAGCAGCCCTGGACTAGTTAATGGCGAGCAGTACTTC. It yields the protein CASSPGLVNGEQYF.

CDR3 nucleotides: TGTGCCAGCAGCCTCCTCATGAGGGGGCTAAACACTGAAGCTTTCTTT. Amino acids: CASSLLMRGLNTEAFF. The chain recombines TRBV5-5 with TRBJ1-1; TRBD1 agrees at 7 bases. Germline trimming cut 4 bases from V and 2 bases from J; bases unmatched to any gene: 11. The germline V gene has CDR1 SGHKS and CDR2 YYEKEE (reference sequence). The CDR3 covers 16 residues.

Of note for this clone: Additional DNA sequences in this sample encode the identical CDR3. This rearrangement joins TRBV20-1 to TRBJ2-2; D gene ambiguous. Trimming removed 6 bases at V and 5 bases at J, with 7 bases between. There are 11 residues in the CDR3. Germline CDR1 DFQATT, CDR2 SNEGSKA (reference sequence). The CDR3 sequence is CSAARTGELFF. The CDR3 coding sequence is TGCAGTGCGGCCCGAACCGGGGAGCTGTTTTTT.

This rearrangement joins TRBV18 to TRBJ2-7; D uncertain. Trimming cost V 0 bases and J 3 bases, with 9 bases left between them. CDR3 size: 14 residues. CDR1 KGHSH and CDR2 LQKENI come from the germline V gene. The CDR3 sequence: CASSPPRNYYEQYF. The CDR3 DNA sequence: TGTGCCAGCTCACCACCGAGGAATTACTACGAGCAGTACTTC.

This clone was counted once. The sample carries other DNA sequences with the same CDR3. The chain is built from TRBV7-2 and TRBJ2-7; 7 bases agree with TRBD1. The CDR3 has 14 amino acids. The trim removed 4 bases at V and 0 bases at J, leaving 3 bases unmatched. The germline CDR1 and CDR2 sequences are SGHTA and FQGNSA. CDR3 sequence reads: CASSSDRSSYEQYF. CDR3 nucleotide sequence: TGTGCCAGCAGCTCGGACAGGAGCTCCTACGAGCAGTACTTC. The full variable domain, completed using reference TRBV7-2 and TRBJ2-7, is GAGVSQSPSNKVTEKGKDVELRCDPISGHTALYWYRQSLGQGLEFLIYFQGNSAPDKSGLPSDRFSAERTGGSVSTLTIQRTQQEDSAVYLCASSSDRSSYEQYFGPGTRLTVT.

This chain uses TRBV28 with TRBJ1-5; D call uncertain. Between the trimmed V and J ends, which lost 8 bases and 6 bases, there was a span of 14 bases. This CDR3 comprises 13 residues. CDR1 MDHEN and CDR2 SYDVKM come from the germline V gene. The CDR3 bases are TGTGCCAGCGGCGTAGGGTTCCTTCAGCCCCAGCATTTT. Translating gives CASGVGFLQPQHF.

CDR3 sequence: CASSQDKHWAGEDQPQHF. The CDR3 nucleotides read TGCGCCAGCAGCCAAGATAAGCATTGGGCAGGGGAGGATCAGCCCCAGCATTTT. The chain recombines TRBV4-1 with TRBJ1-5; a weak D match, TRBD1 (6 bases). V was pared by 0 bases and J by 5 bases, with 20 bases between. In germline, CDR1 is MGHRA, CDR2 YSYEKL. This CDR3 is 18 amino acids long.

Concerning this clone itself: The same CDR3 arises from other DNA sequences in this sample as well. The chain has TRBV5-1 and TRBJ2-2; 8 bases align to TRBD2. This CDR3 is built from 15 residues. Trimming cost V 4 bases and J 5 bases; bases outside gene matches: 7. Germline lookup yields CDR1 SGHRS and CDR2 YFSETQ. CDR3 bases: TGCGCCAGCAGCAGCAGCGGGGGTAATACCGGGGAGCTGTTTTTT. It yields the protein CASSSSGGNTGELFF.

The gene calls are TRBV2 and TRBJ2-7; perhaps TRBD1 as D (6 bases). Trimming cost V 3 bases and J 6 bases, with 21 bases left between them. CDR3 length: 16 residues. Germline loops: CDR1 SNHLY, CDR2 FYNNEI. The CDR3 nucleotides read TGTGCCAGCAGTGATTACAGGGCAGGAGTCGGTGGCGAGCAGTACTTC. Encoded protein: CASSDYRAGVGGEQYF.

The chain uses TRBV7-6 and TRBJ2-3; no clear D. Deletions cut 4 bases from V and 5 bases from J, with 10 bases between. The CDR3 has 13 amino acids. Germline V gene data show CDR1 as SGHVS and CDR2 as FNYEAQ. The CDR3 protein is CASSSGSGDTQYF. Written as DNA, the CDR3 is TGTGCCAGCAGCTCCGGGTCGGGAGATACGCAGTATTTT. The variable domain in full, with the rest retrieved from reference TRBV7-6 and TRBJ2-3, is GAGVSQSPRYKVTKRGQDVALRCDPISGHVSLYWYRQALGQGPEFLTYFNYEAQQDKSGLPNDRFSAERPEGSISTLTIQRTEQRDSAMYRCASSSGSGDTQYFGPGTRLTVL.

CDR3 sequence: CASTLITGQLEAFF. CDR3 coding DNA: TGTGCCAGCACCCTAATCACGGGACAGCTTGAAGCTTTCTTT. V is TRBV28 and J is TRBJ1-1, with 7 bases aligning to TRBD1. CDR1 and CDR2 (germline): MDHEN, SYDVKM. The CDR3 spans 14 residues. V lost 7 bases to trimming and J lost 7 bases; unmatched junction nucleotides: 12.

The chain carries TRBV18 and TRBJ1-4, with D unresolved. The CDR3 sequence is 13 residues long. The germline V and J ends were trimmed by 4 bases and 5 bases, with 8 bases remaining between them. Looked up from germline, CDR1 is KGHSH and CDR2 is LQKENI. This chain's CDR3 is CASSHSVNEKLFF. The CDR3 DNA is TGTGCCAGCTCACATTCGGTCAATGAAAAACTGTTTTTT.